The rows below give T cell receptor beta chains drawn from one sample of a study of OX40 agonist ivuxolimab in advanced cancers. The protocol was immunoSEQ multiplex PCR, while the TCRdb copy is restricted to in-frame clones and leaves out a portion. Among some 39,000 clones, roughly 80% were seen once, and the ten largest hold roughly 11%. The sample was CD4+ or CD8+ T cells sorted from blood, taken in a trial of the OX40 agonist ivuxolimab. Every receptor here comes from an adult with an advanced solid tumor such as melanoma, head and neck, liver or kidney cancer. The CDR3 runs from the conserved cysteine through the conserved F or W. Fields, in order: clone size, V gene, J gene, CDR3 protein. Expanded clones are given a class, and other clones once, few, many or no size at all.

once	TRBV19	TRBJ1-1	CASSSDITEAFF
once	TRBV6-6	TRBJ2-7	CASSQGMTYEQYF
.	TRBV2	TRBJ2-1	CARGVYNEQFF
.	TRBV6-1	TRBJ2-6	CASSEGGGANVLTF
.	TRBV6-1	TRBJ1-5	CASSELVSGNQPQHF
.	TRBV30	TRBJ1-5	CAWSQKEGKSQPQHF
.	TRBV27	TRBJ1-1	CASSVWGMNTEAFF
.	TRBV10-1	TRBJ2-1	CASSGTSGGAYNEQFF
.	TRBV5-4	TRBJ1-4	CASSRQGARSNEKLFF
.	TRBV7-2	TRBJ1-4	CASSPGRFNEKLFF
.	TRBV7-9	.	CASATGLEQYF
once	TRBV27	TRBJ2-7	CASSSPGGDEQYF
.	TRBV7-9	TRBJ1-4	CASSLGTLSNEKLFF
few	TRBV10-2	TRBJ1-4	CASSEFEVATNEKLFF
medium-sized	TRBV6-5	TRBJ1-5	CASSMTGGHQPQHF